This TCR beta chain was sequenced during a study of blood T cell repertoires in COVID-19. Overall study context: COVID-19 samples from acute and convalescent phases originated in the United States, Italy and Spain. The cDNA or gDNA used as material had been derived from T cells, B-cell-depleted T cells, or PBMCs.

In the study's own analysis: For nucleated cells, counts were estimated from reference gene primer amplification. Produced via immunoSEQ multiplex PCR; TCRdb's table is partial and in-frame only. That table furnishes V, J and clone size, whereas the DNA furnished D and trimming. There are 450,000 to 500,000 clones in the sample; approximately 85% occur only once, and roughly 3.2% lies in the top ten. The TCR was taken from a human donor in a cohort sampled during active COVID-19. Sequencing was carried out using peripheral blood.

The CDR3 DNA reads as TGTGCCAGCAATAAGGGGGCGTTTGATCAGCCCCAGCATTTT. Translating it yields CASNKGAFDQPQHF. The J gene is TRBJ1-5, the V gene TRBV6-4; TRBD1 aligns across 7 bases. Unmatched junction bases numbered 8, after V lost 7 bases and J lost 5 bases. The CDR3 spans 14 residues. Germline lookup yields CDR1 MRHNA and CDR2 SNTAGT.